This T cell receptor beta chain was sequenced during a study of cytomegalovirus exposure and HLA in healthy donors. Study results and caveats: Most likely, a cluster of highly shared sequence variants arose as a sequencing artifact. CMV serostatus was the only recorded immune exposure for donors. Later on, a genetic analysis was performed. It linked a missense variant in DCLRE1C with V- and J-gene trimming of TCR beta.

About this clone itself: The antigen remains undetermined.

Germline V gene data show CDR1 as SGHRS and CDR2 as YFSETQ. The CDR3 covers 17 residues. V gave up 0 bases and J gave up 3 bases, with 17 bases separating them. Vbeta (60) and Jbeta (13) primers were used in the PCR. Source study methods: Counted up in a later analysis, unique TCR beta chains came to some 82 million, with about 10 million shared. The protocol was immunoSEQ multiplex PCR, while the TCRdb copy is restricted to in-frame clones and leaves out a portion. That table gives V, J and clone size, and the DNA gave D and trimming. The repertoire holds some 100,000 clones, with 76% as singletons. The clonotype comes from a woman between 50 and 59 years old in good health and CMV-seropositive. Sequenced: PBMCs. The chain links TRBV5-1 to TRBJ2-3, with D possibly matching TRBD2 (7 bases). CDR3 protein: CASSLAWGASGTDTQYF. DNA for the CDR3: TGCGCCAGCAGCTTGGCCTGGGGGGCTAGCGGTACAGATACGCAGTATTTT.